The rows below give T cell receptor beta chains drawn from one sample of a study of regulatory T cells in long-lasting Graves disease. TCRdb fed the multiplex PCR reads into MiXCR, producing one record per CDR3 protein. This sample yields 310,000 or so distinct CDR3 sequences, of which roughly a fifth are seen a single time; approximately 31% belongs to the top ten. Sequences were derived from peripheral blood mononuclear cells (PBMCs), sampled when the disease was refractory, from a patient treated with antithyroid drugs. All receptors come from a female donor with Graves disease. Each CDR3 is given with its conserved first and last residue. The D gene is left open where the match is weak. The listing skips clone size in some rows; elsewhere it reads once, few, many or a size class.

j_gene: TRBJ2-5
abundance: many
d_gene: TRBD1
v_gene: TRBV12-3/TRBV12-4
CDR3nt: TGTGCCAGCACTCCTACCGACAGGGAAGAGACCCAGTACTTC
CDR3aa: CASTPTDREETQYF

j_gene: TRBJ2-7
abundance: many
d_gene: NA
v_gene: TRBV12-5
CDR3nt: TGTGCTAGTGGTTTTGGGCCCACTGAGCAGTACTTC
CDR3aa: CASGFGPTEQYF

j_gene: TRBJ1-4
abundance: many
d_gene: NA
v_gene: TRBV12-3/TRBV12-4
CDR3nt: TGTGCCAGCAGACCTACATGGGATAATGAAAAACTGTTTTTT
CDR3aa: CASRPTWDNEKLFF

j_gene: TRBJ2-2
abundance: few
d_gene: NA
v_gene: TRBV14
CDR3nt: TGTGCCAGCAGCCACAGGATAACGAACACCGGGGAGCTGTTTTTT
CDR3aa: CASSHRITNTGELFF

j_gene: TRBJ1-6
abundance: many
d_gene: NA
v_gene: TRBV3-1
CDR3nt: TGTGCCAGCAGCCAAAGGGAAAATTCACCCCTCCACTTT
CDR3aa: CASSQRENSPLHF

j_gene: TRBJ1-5
abundance: NA
d_gene: NA
v_gene: TRBV10-3
CDR3nt: TGTGCCATCAGTTGGGAGGGGAATCAGCCCCAGCATTTT
CDR3aa: CAISWEGNQPQHF

j_gene: TRBJ1-2
abundance: many
d_gene: NA
v_gene: TRBV3-1
CDR3nt: TGTGCCAGCAGCCCCGTCCCCGGGCATGGCTACACCTTC
CDR3aa: CASSPVPGHGYTF

j_gene: TRBJ1-5
abundance: many
d_gene: NA
v_gene: TRBV19
CDR3nt: TGTGCCAGTAGTATAGGAGGGAATCAGCCCCAGCATTTT
CDR3aa: CASSIGGNQPQHF

j_gene: TRBJ2-1
abundance: NA
d_gene: TRBD2
v_gene: TRBV28
CDR3nt: TGTGCCAGCAGGGAAGCCCCGGGACTAGCGGGAGGCGATGAGCAGTTCTTC
CDR3aa: CASREAPGLAGGDEQFF

j_gene: TRBJ1-1
abundance: many
d_gene: NA
v_gene: TRBV11-1
CDR3nt: TGTGCCAGCAGCTTAGAACAGAACACTGAAGCTTTCTTT
CDR3aa: CASSLEQNTEAFF

j_gene: TRBJ1-2
abundance: many
d_gene: NA
v_gene: TRBV2
CDR3nt: TGTGCCAGCAGAGCCGACAGGTCCAGTGGCTACACCTTC
CDR3aa: CASRADRSSGYTF

j_gene: TRBJ2-7
abundance: few
d_gene: NA
v_gene: TRBV5-1
CDR3nt: TGCGCCAGCAGCTTGGAGGTTCGAGAGAGGGGACGGTGGAAATCCCCAGGCGAGCAGTACTTC
CDR3aa: CASSLEVRERGRWKSPGEQYF

j_gene: TRBJ2-2
abundance: NA
d_gene: NA
v_gene: TRBV14
CDR3nt: TGTGCCAGCAGCCCTCGGACCATCCCGGTCGGCGGGGAGCTGTTTTTT
CDR3aa: CASSPRTIPVGGELFF

j_gene: TRBJ1-2
abundance: many
d_gene: NA
v_gene: TRBV30
CDR3nt: TGTGCCTGGAGGGCTAAAGGAGGGAACTATGGCTACACCTTC
CDR3aa: CAWRAKGGNYGYTF

j_gene: TRBJ2-7
abundance: many
d_gene: NA
v_gene: TRBV18
CDR3nt: TGTGCCAGCTCACTAACCCCGGGGGCCTACGAGCAGTACTTC
CDR3aa: CASSLTPGAYEQYF

j_gene: TRBJ1-2
abundance: NA
d_gene: TRBD1
v_gene: TRBV7-2
CDR3nt: TGTGCCGGCAGCCCAGGACAGGAACCCTATGGCTACACCTTC
CDR3aa: CAGSPGQEPYGYTF

j_gene: TRBJ2-1
abundance: once
d_gene: NA
v_gene: TRBV27
CDR3nt: TGTGCCAGCAGTTTATCTCCCGGGACTTCACTCAATGAGCAGTTCTTC
CDR3aa: CASSLSPGTSLNEQFF

j_gene: TRBJ2-2
abundance: NA
d_gene: TRBD2
v_gene: TRBV7-2
CDR3nt: TGTGCCAGCAGCTTAGGGCCTAGCGGGACCGGGGAGCTGTTTTTT
CDR3aa: CASSLGPSGTGELFF

j_gene: TRBJ2-1
abundance: NA
d_gene: TRBD2
v_gene: TRBV12-3/TRBV12-4
CDR3nt: TGTGCCAGCAGCCGAGCACCGGGACTAGCGGGAGGGCCAGCCTATGAGCAGTTCTTC
CDR3aa: CASSRAPGLAGGPAYEQFF

j_gene: TRBJ1-5
abundance: few
d_gene: NA
v_gene: TRBV25-1
CDR3nt: TGTGCCAGCAGTGAAACAGGGATTCATCAGCCCCAGCATTTT
CDR3aa: CASSETGIHQPQHF

j_gene: TRBJ2-2
abundance: NA
d_gene: TRBD2
v_gene: TRBV30
CDR3nt: TGTGCCTGGAGTGTGGCTAGCGGGGTCTTCAGCGGGGAGCTGTTTTTT
CDR3aa: CAWSVASGVFSGELFF

j_gene: TRBJ2-3
abundance: NA
d_gene: TRBD2
v_gene: TRBV29-1
CDR3nt: TGCAGCGTCAGGGAGGGACTAGCGGGAGCAGATACGCAGTATTTT
CDR3aa: CSVREGLAGADTQYF

j_gene: TRBJ1-1
abundance: NA
d_gene: TRBD1
v_gene: TRBV6-2/TRBV6-3
CDR3nt: TGTGCCAGCAGGGTAGACAGGGGGGCGAGAGCTTTCTTT
CDR3aa: CASRVDRGARAFF

j_gene: TRBJ1-1
abundance: NA
d_gene: NA
v_gene: TRBV7-9
CDR3nt: TGTGCCAGCAGCTTGAGGGGTGACTTCACTGAAGCTTTCTTT
CDR3aa: CASSLRGDFTEAFF

j_gene: TRBJ2-2
abundance: NA
d_gene: TRBD2
v_gene: TRBV20-1
CDR3nt: TGCAGTGCCAAAGCGGGAGGGTGGACCGGGGAGCTGTTTTTT
CDR3aa: CSAKAGGWTGELFF

j_gene: TRBJ1-1
abundance: NA
d_gene: NA
v_gene: TRBV5-1
CDR3nt: TGCGCCAGCAGCTTGGTATCCAGGGGAAGACGGACTGAAGCTTTCTTT
CDR3aa: CASSLVSRGRRTEAFF

j_gene: TRBJ2-3
abundance: NA
d_gene: TRBD2
v_gene: TRBV13
CDR3nt: TGTGCCAGCAGCTTAGGGCTAGCGGGAGTATTCGATACGCAGTATTTT
CDR3aa: CASSLGLAGVFDTQYF

j_gene: TRBJ1-2
abundance: many
d_gene: TRBD1
v_gene: TRBV3-1
CDR3nt: TGTGCCAGCAGCCCCCGGGACAGGGGAGGCTACACCTTC
CDR3aa: CASSPRDRGGYTF

j_gene: TRBJ2-7
abundance: many
d_gene: TRBD1
v_gene: TRBV28
CDR3nt: TGTGCCAGCAGTTCGGGGACAGGGAAAGGGGACGAGCAGTACTTC
CDR3aa: CASSSGTGKGDEQYF

j_gene: TRBJ1-2
abundance: many
d_gene: TRBD1
v_gene: TRBV24-1
CDR3nt: TGTGCCGCCGGCGACGCCCCAGGGGGAGAGTCTCCATATGGCTACACCTTC
CDR3aa: CAAGDAPGGESPYGYTF

j_gene: TRBJ2-1
abundance: many
d_gene: TRBD1
v_gene: TRBV3-1
CDR3nt: TGTGCCAGCACCATACAGGGGGGCCAGGGGGAGCAGTTCTTC
CDR3aa: CASTIQGGQGEQFF

j_gene: TRBJ2-1
abundance: few
d_gene: NA
v_gene: TRBV28
CDR3nt: TGTGCCAGCAGTTTGAGTTGGGGGCATGAGCAGTTCTTC
CDR3aa: CASSLSWGHEQFF

j_gene: TRBJ2-7
abundance: many
d_gene: TRBD1
v_gene: TRBV6-1
CDR3nt: TGTGCCAGCAGTGAGTACAGGGGTCCCTACGAGCAGTACTTC
CDR3aa: CASSEYRGPYEQYF

j_gene: TRBJ1-4
abundance: NA
d_gene: NA
v_gene: TRBV4-2
CDR3nt: TGTGCCAGCAGCCAAAAGGGGGTAGGAGTGAGCTTGGGTGAAAAACTGTTTTTT
CDR3aa: CASSQKGVGVSLGEKLFF

j_gene: TRBJ1-2
abundance: few
d_gene: TRBD1
v_gene: TRBV18
CDR3nt: TGTGCCAGCTCACCTGGGACAGGGGGCGTAGGGCTCTATGGCTACACCTTC
CDR3aa: CASSPGTGGVGLYGYTF

j_gene: TRBJ2-5
abundance: many
d_gene: TRBD2
v_gene: TRBV12-3/TRBV12-4
CDR3nt: TGTGCCAGCAGTCCCACCGAAACGGGAGGAGAGACCCAGTACTTC
CDR3aa: CASSPTETGGETQYF

j_gene: TRBJ2-3
abundance: NA
d_gene: NA
v_gene: TRBV7-3
CDR3nt: TGTGCCAGCAGCTCTCAAGGGTTGAGCACAGATACGCAGTATTTT
CDR3aa: CASSSQGLSTDTQYF

j_gene: TRBJ2-7
abundance: few
d_gene: TRBD2
v_gene: TRBV12-3/TRBV12-4
CDR3nt: TGTGCCAGCAGTTCAACGGGGGGGCCTGGCGAGCAGTACTTC
CDR3aa: CASSSTGGPGEQYF

j_gene: TRBJ2-7
abundance: NA
d_gene: NA
v_gene: TRBV10-3
CDR3nt: TGTGCCACCACCGACATTGTCTCCTACGAGCAGTACTTC
CDR3aa: CATTDIVSYEQYF

j_gene: TRBJ2-2
abundance: NA
d_gene: TRBD2
v_gene: TRBV6-1
CDR3nt: TGTGCCAGCAGCCCCTTAGCGGGATCCCCGCCCGGGGAGCTGTTTTTT
CDR3aa: CASSPLAGSPPGELFF

j_gene: TRBJ2-7
abundance: few
d_gene: TRBD2
v_gene: TRBV5-1
CDR3nt: TGCGCCAGCAGCTCCGTCTTGGGGCTAGCGGGCTACGAGCAGTACTTC
CDR3aa: CASSSVLGLAGYEQYF

j_gene: TRBJ2-5
abundance: NA
d_gene: NA
v_gene: TRBV20-1
CDR3nt: TGCAATGCTAGTACAGGGTTTATGAAAGAGACCCAGTACTTC
CDR3aa: CNASTGFMKETQYF

j_gene: TRBJ1-5
abundance: few
d_gene: NA
v_gene: TRBV6-1
CDR3nt: TGTGCCAGCAGTGGGAGAGGGGCCTATCAGCCCCAGCATTTT
CDR3aa: CASSGRGAYQPQHF

j_gene: TRBJ1-3
abundance: NA
d_gene: TRBD1
v_gene: TRBV19
CDR3nt: TGTGCCAGTAGTCCCACCCCCGGGACAGGGGGTTCCTCTGGAAACACCATATATTTT
CDR3aa: CASSPTPGTGGSSGNTIYF

j_gene: TRBJ1-2
abundance: many
d_gene: NA
v_gene: TRBV7-2
CDR3nt: TGTGCCAGCAGTAACGAGTTCAGAAAAGGGTTGTATGGCTACACCTTC
CDR3aa: CASSNEFRKGLYGYTF

j_gene: TRBJ2-2
abundance: NA
d_gene: TRBD2
v_gene: TRBV6-1
CDR3nt: TGTGCCAGCAGCCGGAGCGGGGGAGCGAACACCGGGGAGCTGTTTTTT
CDR3aa: CASSRSGGANTGELFF

j_gene: TRBJ2-1
abundance: NA
d_gene: NA
v_gene: TRBV11-2
CDR3nt: TGTGCCAGCAGCTTAGATCGGAATGAGCAGTTCTTC
CDR3aa: CASSLDRNEQFF

j_gene: TRBJ2-7
abundance: NA
d_gene: TRBD1
v_gene: TRBV20-1
CDR3nt: TGCAGTGCTAGAGATAGGGACGGGACAGGGAACTACGAGCAGTACTTC
CDR3aa: CSARDRDGTGNYEQYF

j_gene: TRBJ1-4
abundance: many
d_gene: TRBD1
v_gene: TRBV20-1
CDR3nt: TGCAGTGCTACCGGGACAGGGCGGACTAATGAAAAACTGTTTTTT
CDR3aa: CSATGTGRTNEKLFF

j_gene: TRBJ1-4
abundance: many
d_gene: TRBD1
v_gene: TRBV4-2
CDR3nt: TGTGCCAGCAGCCAAAGTCAGGGGGCGGGCGAAAAACTGTTTTTT
CDR3aa: CASSQSQGAGEKLFF

j_gene: TRBJ2-1
abundance: NA
d_gene: TRBD2
v_gene: TRBV27
CDR3nt: TGTGCCAGCAGTTCTTACCACATCAGCGGGAGGGGGTACAATGAGCAGTTCTTC
CDR3aa: CASSSYHISGRGYNEQFF